This T cell receptor (beta chain) was documented in a study of blood T cell repertoires in COVID-19. Repertoires were generated with immunoSEQ multiplex PCR, while TCRdb's copy carries only in-frame clones and drops some. The table shows 80,000 or so clones, with 80% to 90% occurring only once. V lost 3 bases and J 8 bases, leaving 26 bases between the germline ends. The CDR3 runs 18 residues. Germline assignment: CDR1 KGHSH and CDR2 LQKENI. This receptor was taken from a woman aged 60-75 years with acute or convalescent COVID-19. The sequenced sample was peripheral blood. The chain links TRBV18 to TRBJ2-1; weak D call: TRBD1 (5 bases). CDR3 residues: CASSPPGPGYGTGDEQFF. The CDR3 nucleotides are TGTGCCAGCTCACCGCCCGGGCCAGGTTATGGCACAGGCGATGAGCAGTTCTTC.